What follows is one T cell receptor (beta chain) and its context. Its antigen is unknown. V was pared by 6 bases and J by 2 bases, with 6 bases of the junction left unmatched. The germline CDR1 and CDR2 sequences are SEHNR and FQNEAQ (reference sequence). This CDR3 is 15 amino acids long. General study points: Tumor Tregs overlapped most with tumor, then blood, naive CD4+ cells. In terms of TCR gene usage, tumor memory CD4+ T cells clustered together with blood and lymph node memory CD4+ cells, as well as with lymph node naive CD4+ cells.

Cells sorted as Tregs were CD4+, CD25+ and CD127-/low. TCRdb independently ran MiXCR on the 5' RACE reads; one entry per CDR3 protein. The sample holds 35,000 to 50,000 distinct CDR3 sequences, roughly 21% seen once. This chain joins TRBV7-9 and TRBJ2-7, with 11 bases fitting TRBD2. What was sequenced was Tregs sorted from blood. This receptor was taken from a female donor with breast cancer. In DNA, the CDR3 is TGTGCCAGCAGTCAAACTAGCGGGAGTCCCTACGAGCAGTACTTC. Its protein is CASSQTSGSPYEQYF.